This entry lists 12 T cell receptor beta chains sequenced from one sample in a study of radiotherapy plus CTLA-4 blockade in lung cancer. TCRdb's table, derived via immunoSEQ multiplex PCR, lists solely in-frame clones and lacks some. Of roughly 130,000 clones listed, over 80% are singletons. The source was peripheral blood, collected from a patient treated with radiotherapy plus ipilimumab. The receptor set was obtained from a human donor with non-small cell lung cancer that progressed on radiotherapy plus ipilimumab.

CDR3 in amino acids: CASSLNRDPELGYTF. The DNA for the CDR3 is TGTGCCAGCAGCTTAAACCGGGACCCAGAACTTGGCTACACCTTC. The chain links TRBV5-4 to TRBJ1-2, with TRBD1 as a possible D gene (5 bases). The V end was cut by 2 bases, the J end by 7 bases, with 18 bases between. This CDR3 region has 15 residues. Germline-derived CDR1 and CDR2 are SGHNT and YYREEE (reference sequence).

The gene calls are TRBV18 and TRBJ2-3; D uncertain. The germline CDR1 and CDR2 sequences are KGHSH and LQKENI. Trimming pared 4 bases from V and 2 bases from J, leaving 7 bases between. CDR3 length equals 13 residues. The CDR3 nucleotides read TGTGCCAGCTCACTCGAGGACACAGATACGCAGTATTTT. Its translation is CASSLEDTDTQYF.

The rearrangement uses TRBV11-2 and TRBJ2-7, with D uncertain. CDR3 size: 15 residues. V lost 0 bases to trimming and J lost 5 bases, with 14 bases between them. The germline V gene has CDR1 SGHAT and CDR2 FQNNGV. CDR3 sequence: CASSLDRSGFDEQYF. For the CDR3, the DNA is TGTGCCAGCAGCTTAGATCGTTCGGGTTTTGACGAGCAGTACTTC.

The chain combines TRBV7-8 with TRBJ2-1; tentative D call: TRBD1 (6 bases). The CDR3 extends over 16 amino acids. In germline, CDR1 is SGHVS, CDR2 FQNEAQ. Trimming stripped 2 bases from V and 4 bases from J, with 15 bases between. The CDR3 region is CASSLKQGRVYNEQFF. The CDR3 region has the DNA TGTGCCAGCAGCTTAAAACAGGGCAGAGTGTACAATGAGCAGTTCTTC.

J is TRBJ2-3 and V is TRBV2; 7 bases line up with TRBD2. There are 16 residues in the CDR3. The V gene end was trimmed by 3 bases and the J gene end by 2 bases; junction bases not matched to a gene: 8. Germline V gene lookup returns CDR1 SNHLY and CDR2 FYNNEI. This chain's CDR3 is CASSDQSSGLTDTQYF. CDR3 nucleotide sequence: TGTGCCAGCAGTGACCAGTCTAGCGGACTCACAGATACGCAGTATTTT.

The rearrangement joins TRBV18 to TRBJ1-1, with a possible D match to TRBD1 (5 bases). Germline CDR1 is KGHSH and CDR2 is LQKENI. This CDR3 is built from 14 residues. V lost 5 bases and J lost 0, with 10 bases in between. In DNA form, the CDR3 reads TGTGCCAGCTCAGGCGGGACGGTGAACACTGAAGCTTTCTTT. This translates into CASSGGTVNTEAFF.

CDR3 bases: TGTGCCTGGAGTGTACTTGGCCCGGGGAGGCCCAACACCGGGGAGCTGTTTTTT. It translates to CAWSVLGPGRPNTGELFF. V usage is TRBV30 and J usage is TRBJ2-2; a possible D gene is TRBD2 (6 bases). The V and J ends lost 0 bases and 2 bases respectively, with 19 bases between them. Germline-derived CDR1 and CDR2 are GTSNPN and SVGIG (reference sequence). This CDR3 is 18 amino acids long.

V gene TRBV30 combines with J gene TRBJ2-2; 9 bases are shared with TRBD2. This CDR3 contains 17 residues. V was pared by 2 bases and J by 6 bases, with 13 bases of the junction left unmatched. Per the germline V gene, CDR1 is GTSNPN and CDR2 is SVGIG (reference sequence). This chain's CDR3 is CAWSRGFRGRASGELFF. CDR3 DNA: TGTGCCTGGAGTCGTGGGTTCCGCGGGAGGGCCTCCGGGGAGCTGTTTTTT.

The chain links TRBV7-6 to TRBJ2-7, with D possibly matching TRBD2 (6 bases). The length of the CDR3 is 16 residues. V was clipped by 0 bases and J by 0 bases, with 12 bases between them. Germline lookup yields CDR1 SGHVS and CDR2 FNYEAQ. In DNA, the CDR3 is TGTGCCAGCAGCTTAGCGGAGGTAGCGGTCTCCTACGAGCAGTACTTC. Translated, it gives CASSLAEVAVSYEQYF.

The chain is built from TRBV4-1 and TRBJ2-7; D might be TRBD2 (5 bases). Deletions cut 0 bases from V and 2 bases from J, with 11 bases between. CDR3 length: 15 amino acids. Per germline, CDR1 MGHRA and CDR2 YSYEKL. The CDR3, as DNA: TGCGCCAGCAGCCAAGAATTAGCGCCCACCTACGAGCAGTACTTC. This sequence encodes CASSQELAPTYEQYF.

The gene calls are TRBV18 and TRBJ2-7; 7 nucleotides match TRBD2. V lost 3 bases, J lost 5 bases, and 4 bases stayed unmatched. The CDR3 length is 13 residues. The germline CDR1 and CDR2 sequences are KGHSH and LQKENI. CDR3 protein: CASSPNRGDEQYF. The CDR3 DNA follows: TGTGCCAGCTCACCTAATCGGGGGGACGAGCAGTACTTC.

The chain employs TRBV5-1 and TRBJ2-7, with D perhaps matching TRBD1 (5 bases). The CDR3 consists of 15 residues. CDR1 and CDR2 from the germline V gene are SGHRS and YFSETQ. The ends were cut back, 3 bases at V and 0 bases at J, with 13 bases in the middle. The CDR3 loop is CASSSYDSSSYEQYF. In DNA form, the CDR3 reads TGCGCCAGCAGCTCCTACGACAGTAGCTCCTACGAGCAGTACTTC.